These T cell receptor beta chains were read from a single sample in a study of T cell repertoires in cytomegalovirus infection. These TCRs are of unknown antigen specificity. TCRdb redid the calling of the reads with MiXCR, one entry per CDR3 protein. The table records hundreds of thousands of distinct CDR3 sequences, around 31% of them present only once. The sample consisted of cultured CD8+ T cells from PBMCs, taken from culture after CMV antigen stimulation. These receptor sequences come from a human donor in good health (CMV status not recorded). Some clones in this sample may be carry-over from other donors' samples. The CDR3 runs from the conserved cysteine through the conserved F or W. Each record gives: CDR3 protein, CDR3 DNA, V gene, clone size, D gene, J gene. The D gene is left open where the match is weak. Size is stated for part of the rows, as once, few or many counts, or as a class when the clone is expanded.

CDR3 protein: CASINSGGGGIYGYTF
CDR3 DNA: TGTGCCAGCATCAACTCAGGTGGAGGGGGCATCTATGGCTACACCTTC
V gene: TRBV12-3/TRBV12-4
clone size: once
D gene: TRBD1
J gene: TRBJ1-2

CDR3 protein: CASSEAPLLRDGYTF
CDR3 DNA: TGTGCCAGCAGTGAAGCGCCCTTACTCAGGGATGGCTACACCTTC
V gene: TRBV6-1
clone size: -
D gene: -
J gene: TRBJ1-2

CDR3 protein: CASQSHTETQYF
CDR3 DNA: TGTGCCAGCCAATCTCATACGGAGACCCAGTACTTC
V gene: TRBV7-6
clone size: -
D gene: -
J gene: TRBJ2-5

CDR3 protein: CASSMPEGYGYTF
CDR3 DNA: TGTGCCAGTAGTATGCCCGAGGGCTATGGCTACACCTTC
V gene: TRBV19
clone size: -
D gene: -
J gene: TRBJ1-2

CDR3 protein: CASSRWGGGPGSNQPQHF
CDR3 DNA: TGTGCCAGCAGCCGTTGGGGGGGGGGTCCTGGTAGCAATCAGCCCCAGCATTTT
V gene: TRBV27
clone size: few
D gene: -
J gene: TRBJ1-5

CDR3 protein: CASSLPLRVSRNTEAFF
CDR3 DNA: TGTGCCAGCAGCCTACCGTTGAGGGTGTCTCGGAACACTGAAGCTTTCTTT
V gene: TRBV7-6
clone size: -
D gene: -
J gene: TRBJ1-1

CDR3 protein: CASSLSPGGVRYTQYF
CDR3 DNA: TGTGCCAGCAGCTTATCCCCCGGCGGGGTGCGATATACGCAGTATTTT
V gene: TRBV7-9
clone size: few
D gene: -
J gene: TRBJ2-3

CDR3 protein: CASSLGQTAFF
CDR3 DNA: TGTGCCAGCAGCTTGGGGCAGACAGCTTTCTTT
V gene: TRBV7-9
clone size: once
D gene: -
J gene: TRBJ1-1

CDR3 protein: CSASTLAGGGTYNEQFF
CDR3 DNA: TGCAGTGCTAGTACGTTAGCGGGGGGAGGCACCTACAATGAGCAGTTCTTC
V gene: TRBV20-1
clone size: -
D gene: TRBD2
J gene: TRBJ2-1

CDR3 protein: CASSATGINEQYF
CDR3 DNA: TGTGCCAGCTCCGCCACAGGAATCAACGAGCAGTACTTC
V gene: TRBV27
clone size: -
D gene: -
J gene: TRBJ2-7

CDR3 protein: CASSPWAGGSYNEQFF
CDR3 DNA: TGTGCCAGCAGCCCGTGGGCAGGAGGGTCCTACAATGAGCAGTTCTTC
V gene: TRBV7-2
clone size: many
D gene: -
J gene: TRBJ2-1

CDR3 protein: CASSQELAGVPWAGELFF
CDR3 DNA: TGTGCCAGCAGCCAAGAACTAGCGGGGGTCCCTTGGGCCGGGGAGCTGTTTTTT
V gene: TRBV4-2
clone size: -
D gene: TRBD2
J gene: TRBJ2-2

CDR3 protein: CASSSISEGGAWSNEQFF
CDR3 DNA: TGTGCCAGCAGTTCAATCAGCGAGGGGGGGGCCTGGTCTAATGAGCAGTTCTTC
V gene: TRBV27
clone size: -
D gene: -
J gene: TRBJ2-1

CDR3 protein: CASSRAPLGTGTSGGTYEQYF
CDR3 DNA: TGTGCCAGCAGCCGGGCCCCCCTCGGGACTGGGACTAGCGGGGGGACCTACGAGCAGTACTTC
V gene: TRBV7-6
clone size: few
D gene: TRBD2
J gene: TRBJ2-7

CDR3 protein: CASSRGGMGTGELFF
CDR3 DNA: TGTGCCAGCAGCCGGGGGGGCATGGGGACCGGGGAGCTGTTTTTT
V gene: TRBV5-4
clone size: -
D gene: TRBD2
J gene: TRBJ2-2

CDR3 protein: CASSPPTQLGDIQYF
CDR3 DNA: TGTGCCAGCAGCCCCCCGACCCAGTTGGGGGACATTCAGTACTTC
V gene: TRBV7-9
clone size: -
D gene: -
J gene: TRBJ2-4

CDR3 protein: CASSEGPVAGYGYTF
CDR3 DNA: TGTGCCAGCAGTGAAGGGCCCGTGGCGGGCTATGGCTACACCTTC
V gene: TRBV6-1
clone size: -
D gene: -
J gene: TRBJ1-2

CDR3 protein: CASSLNQGPYGYTF
CDR3 DNA: TGTGCCAGCAGTTTAAACCAGGGCCCCTATGGCTACACCTTC
V gene: TRBV28
clone size: -
D gene: -
J gene: TRBJ1-2

CDR3 protein: CASSSSGPNEQFF
CDR3 DNA: TGTGCCAGCAGCTCCAGCGGACCAAATGAGCAGTTCTTC
V gene: TRBV7-2
clone size: many
D gene: -
J gene: TRBJ2-1

CDR3 protein: CASSLSRRGYRNEQFF
CDR3 DNA: TGTGCCAGCAGCTTGAGCCGCAGGGGGTATAGGAATGAGCAGTTCTTC
V gene: TRBV5-6
clone size: -
D gene: TRBD1
J gene: TRBJ2-1

CDR3 protein: CSAAWSGRGRIETGELFF
CDR3 DNA: TGCAGTGCTGCCTGGTCCGGGAGGGGGCGCATTGAAACCGGGGAGCTGTTTTTT
V gene: TRBV20-1
clone size: -
D gene: -
J gene: TRBJ2-2

CDR3 protein: CASSYSPGGYGYTF
CDR3 DNA: TGTGCCAGCAGTTACTCTCCAGGGGGCTATGGCTACACCTTC
V gene: TRBV6-5
clone size: many
D gene: TRBD1
J gene: TRBJ1-2

CDR3 protein: CASSHGQDYNEQFF
CDR3 DNA: TGTGCCAGTAGTCACGGACAGGATTACAATGAGCAGTTCTTC
V gene: TRBV19
clone size: once
D gene: TRBD1
J gene: TRBJ2-1

CDR3 protein: CASSGGMGGEQYF
CDR3 DNA: TGTGCCAGCAGCGGGGGGATGGGGGGGGAGCAGTACTTC
V gene: TRBV5-6
clone size: -
D gene: TRBD2
J gene: TRBJ2-7

CDR3 protein: CASSQDGTGEEKLFF
CDR3 DNA: TGCGCCAGCAGCCAAGATGGGACAGGGGAAGAAAAACTGTTTTTT
V gene: TRBV4-1
clone size: -
D gene: TRBD1
J gene: TRBJ1-4

CDR3 protein: CASSPLAPRTYTQYF
CDR3 DNA: TGTGCCAGCAGCCCACTAGCCCCTCGAACATATACGCAGTATTTT
V gene: TRBV7-2
clone size: many
D gene: -
J gene: TRBJ2-3

CDR3 protein: CASSNRDRGSYEQYF
CDR3 DNA: TGTGCCAGCAGCAACCGGGACAGGGGCTCCTACGAGCAGTACTTC
V gene: TRBV7-9
clone size: -
D gene: TRBD1
J gene: TRBJ2-7

CDR3 protein: CASSQDLGARGLFF
CDR3 DNA: TGCGCCAGCAGCCAAGATCTCGGGGCGCGAGGACTGTTTTTT
V gene: TRBV4-1
clone size: -
D gene: -
J gene: TRBJ1-4

CDR3 protein: CASSPGGGAPDTQYF
CDR3 DNA: TGTGCCAGCAGCCCCGGGGGAGGGGCCCCAGATACGCAGTATTTT
V gene: TRBV9
clone size: -
D gene: TRBD2
J gene: TRBJ2-3

CDR3 protein: CATSDFQGAERNEQFF
CDR3 DNA: TGTGCCACCAGTGATTTTCAGGGGGCCGAGCGTAATGAGCAGTTCTTC
V gene: TRBV24-1
clone size: -
D gene: TRBD1
J gene: TRBJ2-1

CDR3 protein: CASGKRALTDTQYF
CDR3 DNA: TGTGCCAGCGGAAAGCGGGCCCTCACAGATACGCAGTATTTT
V gene: TRBV7-8
clone size: few
D gene: -
J gene: TRBJ2-3

CDR3 protein: CATSSGGFRDGYTF
CDR3 DNA: TGTGCCACCAGCAGTGGGGGGTTCCGGGATGGCTACACCTTC
V gene: TRBV15
clone size: -
D gene: -
J gene: TRBJ1-2

CDR3 protein: CASSQGASSDTQYF
CDR3 DNA: TGTGCCAGCAGCCAGGGGGCTTCGTCAGATACGCAGTATTTT
V gene: TRBV7-2
clone size: many
D gene: TRBD1
J gene: TRBJ2-3

CDR3 protein: CASSHHPGQGATGELFF
CDR3 DNA: TGCGCCAGCAGCCATCATCCGGGACAGGGGGCGACCGGGGAGCTGTTTTTT
V gene: TRBV4-1
clone size: -
D gene: TRBD1
J gene: TRBJ2-2

CDR3 protein: CASSDTPGRVNEQFF
CDR3 DNA: TGTGCCAGCAGTGATACTCCGGGACGGGTCAATGAGCAGTTCTTC
V gene: TRBV6-1
clone size: -
D gene: -
J gene: TRBJ2-1

CDR3 protein: CASSFYRENTEAFF
CDR3 DNA: TGTGCCAGCAGCTTTTACAGGGAGAACACTGAAGCTTTCTTT
V gene: TRBV5-4
clone size: -
D gene: -
J gene: TRBJ1-1

CDR3 protein: CASSAPTAAPDYTF
CDR3 DNA: TGTGCCAGCAGCGCCCCGACGGCCGCTCCTGACTACACCTTC
V gene: TRBV9
clone size: -
D gene: -
J gene: TRBJ1-2

CDR3 protein: CTSGITVEAFF
CDR3 DNA: TGTACTAGTGGGATTACAGTTGAAGCTTTCTTT
V gene: TRBV12-5
clone size: -
D gene: -
J gene: TRBJ1-1

CDR3 protein: CASSIQTSGTPGKLFF
CDR3 DNA: TGTGCCAGCAGCATCCAAACCTCGGGGACCCCCGGAAAACTGTTTTTT
V gene: TRBV7-9
clone size: -
D gene: -
J gene: TRBJ1-4

CDR3 protein: CASSPHQGAYSPLHF
CDR3 DNA: TGTGCCAGCAGTCCCCATCAGGGGGCTTATTCACCCCTCCACTTT
V gene: TRBV27
clone size: -
D gene: TRBD1
J gene: TRBJ1-6

CDR3 protein: CASSFGQGENTEAFF
CDR3 DNA: TGTGCCAGCAGTTTCGGACAGGGAGAAAACACTGAAGCTTTCTTT
V gene: TRBV7-6
clone size: -
D gene: TRBD1
J gene: TRBJ1-1

CDR3 protein: CACSQDGQGTDTQYF
CDR3 DNA: TGCGCCTGCAGCCAAGATGGACAGGGGACAGATACGCAGTATTTT
V gene: TRBV4-1
clone size: -
D gene: TRBD1
J gene: TRBJ2-3